Presented here are 32 T cell receptor beta chains from one specimen sequenced in a study of T cell repertoires in cytomegalovirus infection. MiXCR, applied by TCRdb to the reads, yields one record per CDR3 protein. The table lists a few hundred thousand distinct CDR3 sequences, roughly 25% of them singletons. Their cognate antigens are unknown. Sequenced material: cultured PBMCs, taken from culture after CMV antigen stimulation. The receptors originated from a human donor in good health (CMV status not recorded). Some clones in this sample may be carry-over from other donors' samples.

This clonotype was counted ten times or more. V is TRBV7-8 and J is TRBJ2-7, with 10 bases aligning to TRBD1. The CDR3 contains 13 residues. The ends lost 6 bases at V and 3 bases at J; junction bases unmatched: 2. Germline loops: CDR1 SGHVS, CDR2 FQNEAQ. CDR3 protein: CASRRTGGYEQYF. The CDR3 coding sequence is TGTGCCAGCAGGAGGACAGGGGGCTACGAGCAGTACTTC.

This clonotype has a handful of counts. The genes are TRBV19 and TRBJ1-2, with D maybe TRBD1 (5 bases). This CDR3 region has 13 residues. V was shortened by 3 bases and J by 8 bases, with 13 bases between the two germline ends. Germline loops: CDR1 LNHDA, CDR2 SQIVND (reference sequence). Written as DNA, the CDR3 is TGTGCCAGTAGTATCTTGCCAGGGCACGGCTACACCTTC. This sequence encodes CASSILPGHGYTF. Full variable domain (rest looked up from reference TRBV19 and TRBJ1-2): DGGITQSPKYLFRKEGQNVTLSCEQNLNHDAMYWYRQDPGQGLRLIYYSQIVNDFQKGDIAEGYSVSREKKESFPLTVTSAQKNPTAFYLCASSILPGHGYTFGSGTRLTVV.

The V and J genes are TRBV19 and TRBJ1-2, with 10 positions matching TRBD1. Losses at the gene ends were 4 bases for V and 8 bases for J; bases not matched to a gene: 7. CDR1 and CDR2 (germline): LNHDA, SQIVND (reference sequence). The CDR3 runs 14 residues. The CDR3 region has the DNA TGTGCCAGTAGTACGGGACAGGGGAAGGAAGGCTACACCTTC. It translates to CASSTGQGKEGYTF.

The chain is built from TRBV7-6 and TRBJ1-6; D remains unclear. V lost 2 bases and J lost 0, with 11 bases in between. This CDR3 region has 17 residues. The germline V gene encodes CDR1 SGHVS and CDR2 FNYEAQ. CDR3 sequence: CASSLSGPRSYNSPLHF. As DNA, the CDR3 is TGTGCCAGCAGCTTATCCGGGCCTCGCTCCTATAATTCACCCCTCCACTTT.

V gene TRBV20-1 combines with J gene TRBJ2-6; TRBD1 is a possible D gene (6 bases). This CDR3 is 14 amino acids long. V lost 3 bases to trimming and J lost 2 bases, with 8 bases between them. Germline CDR1 reads DFQATT; CDR2 reads SNEGSKA (reference sequence). CDR3 in amino acids: CSASSGAGANVLTF. The CDR3 DNA reads as TGCAGTGCTAGTTCAGGGGCTGGGGCCAACGTCCTGACTTTC.

The rearrangement links TRBV7-9 to TRBJ1-5; a possible D gene is TRBD1 (5 bases). The CDR3 sequence is 13 residues long. Per germline, CDR1 SEHNR and CDR2 FQNEAQ (reference sequence). The V and J ends lost 5 bases and 7 bases respectively, with 12 bases between them. The DNA for the CDR3 is TGTGCCAGCAGCGAGGTGGGGGAACAGCCCCAGCATTTT. The encoded protein is CASSEVGEQPQHF. Full variable domain (outside the CDR3, taken from reference TRBV7-9 and TRBJ1-5): DTGVSQNPRHKITKRGQNVTFRCDPISEHNRLYWYRQTLGQGPEFLTYFQNEAQLEKSRLLSDRFSAERPKGSFSTLEIQRTEQGDSAMYLCASSEVGEQPQHFGDGTRLSIL.

The chain recombines TRBV2 with TRBJ2-5, with 10 bases aligning to TRBD1. After removal of 6 bases from V and 5 bases from J, the junction contained 12 bases not matched to a gene. From germline, CDR1 is SNHLY and CDR2 FYNNEI. The CDR3 loop spans 16 amino acids. The CDR3 loop is CASSVQMTGGGETQYF. DNA of the CDR3: TGTGCCAGCAGCGTCCAAATGACAGGGGGCGGTGAGACCCAGTACTTC.

This clonotype was seen many times. V is TRBV7-9 and J is TRBJ2-5; either TRBD1 or TRBD2 may supply D (7 bases each). Trimming stripped 7 bases from V and 0 bases from J, with 24 bases between. Germline V gene lookup returns CDR1 SEHNR and CDR2 FQNEAQ (reference sequence). The CDR3 sequence is 18 residues long. The CDR3 reads CASTTFWGGQNHQETQYF. CDR3 coding DNA: TGTGCCAGCACCACTTTTTGGGGGGGACAGAACCACCAAGAGACCCAGTACTTC.

This clonotype was observed a few times. The chain is built from TRBV12-3 or TRBV12-4 and TRBJ2-7; D may be TRBD1 (5 bases). Trimming removed 5 bases from V and 2 bases from J, with 16 bases in between. This CDR3 has 15 residues. The CDR3 here is CASSTAQGTTYEQYF. Written as DNA, the CDR3 is TGTGCCAGCAGTACGGCGCAGGGAACCACCTACGAGCAGTACTTC.

This clonotype showed up many times. This chain connects TRBV7-2 to TRBJ2-1, with 8 bases identical to TRBD1. The CDR3 is 15 amino acids. Trimming took 6 bases from V and 6 from J; bases not matched to a gene: 10. Germline CDR1 and CDR2: SGHTA and FQGNSA. The chain's CDR3 is CASSVRWGQVNEQFF. Here the CDR3 DNA reads TGTGCCAGCAGTGTAAGGTGGGGACAGGTCAATGAGCAGTTCTTC.

The chain links TRBV10-3 to TRBJ2-5; D gene unclear. In germline, CDR1 is ENHRY, CDR2 SYGVKD. There are 13 residues in the CDR3. Trimming removed 1 base at V and 5 bases at J, with 8 bases between. The CDR3 is CAISEFMGETQYF. CDR3 in DNA: TGTGCCATCAGTGAGTTTATGGGGGAGACCCAGTACTTC.

This clonotype showed up just a few times. The rearrangement joins TRBV15 to TRBJ2-1; D is unresolved. The CDR3 runs to 13 residues. Germline-derived CDR1 and CDR2 are LNHNV and YYDKDF (reference sequence). The ends were cut back, 1 base at V and 5 bases at J, with 6 bases in the middle. DNA for the CDR3: TGTGCCACCAGCAGAGCAGGACACAATGAGCAGTTCTTC. Protein product: CATSRAGHNEQFF.

The J gene is TRBJ2-5, the V gene TRBV7-2; D is possibly TRBD2 (5 bases). The CDR3 has 12 amino acids. Germline V gives CDR1 SGHTA, CDR2 FQGNSA. V was trimmed by 3 bases and J by 5 bases, leaving 7 bases between them. This CDR3 is CASSLRRETQYF. For the CDR3, the DNA is TGTGCCAGCAGCTTGAGGAGGGAGACCCAGTACTTC.

CDR3 bases: TGTGCCAGCAGCTTAGAAGGGGAGGTCAATGAGCAGTTCTTC. Translating gives CASSLEGEVNEQFF. The genes are TRBV7-9 and TRBJ2-1; TRBD2 is a possible D gene (6 bases). This CDR3 contains 14 residues. Germline V gene data show CDR1 as SEHNR and CDR2 as FQNEAQ (reference sequence). V was pared by 1 base and J by 6 bases, with 10 bases between.

This clonotype was found many times. This rearrangement joins TRBV12-3 or TRBV12-4 to TRBJ2-1, with 7 bases matching TRBD1. Trimming removed 7 bases from V and 10 bases from J; junction bases left unmatched: 16. This CDR3 is built from 15 residues. The chain's CDR3 is CASTETLTGKYEQFF. CDR3 nucleotide sequence: TGTGCCAGCACCGAGACCCTGACAGGGAAGTACGAGCAGTTCTTC.

The chain is built from TRBV7-2 and TRBJ1-3; D not certain. Germline CDR1 is SGHTA and CDR2 is FQGNSA. This CDR3 is 16 amino acids long. Trimming shortened V by 7 bases and J by 0 bases, and 16 bases separated the two germline ends. The CDR3 spells CASTLIVGSSGNTIYF. Written as DNA, the CDR3 is TGTGCCAGCACCCTAATCGTGGGCAGCTCTGGAAACACCATATATTTT.

The V and J genes are TRBV5-4 and TRBJ2-3; D gene ambiguous. Trimming took off 5 bases at V and 5 bases at J, with 12 bases between the two ends. This CDR3 is 13 amino acids long. Germline assignment: CDR1 SGHNT and CDR2 YYREEE (reference sequence). The CDR3 coding sequence is TGTGCCAGCAGTCTCAAGTCGGAAGATACGCAGTATTTT. As protein: CASSLKSEDTQYF. The entire variable domain, with the rest obtained from reference TRBV5-4 and TRBJ2-3, is as follows: ETGVTQSPTHLIKTRGQQVTLRCSSQSGHNTVSWYQQALGQGPQFIFQYYREEENGRGNFPPRFSGLQFPNYSSELNVNALELDDSALYLCASSLKSEDTQYFGPGTRLTVL.

This clonotype has at least ten counts. The chain employs TRBV7-2 and TRBJ1-2; TRBD1 matches 8 bases. V lost 1 base to trimming and J lost 2 bases; unmatched junction nucleotides: 3. CDR1 is SGHTA and CDR2 is FQGNSA in the germline V gene. This CDR3 is built from 15 residues. Here the CDR3 DNA reads TGTGCCAGCAGCTTAGTGCAGGGGGCGAACTATGGCTACACCTTC. Protein product: CASSLVQGANYGYTF. Filled out from reference TRBV7-2 and TRBJ1-2, the complete variable domain reads GAGVSQSPSNKVTEKGKDVELRCDPISGHTALYWYRQSLGQGLEFLIYFQGNSAPDKSGLPSDRFSAERTGGSVSTLTIQRTQQEDSAVYLCASSLVQGANYGYTFGSGTRLTVV.

A remark on this clonotype: With a much larger clone just one base away, this may be a read error. The V and J genes are TRBV6-5 and TRBJ2-2; D may match TRBD1 or TRBD2 (5 bases each). Germline loops: CDR1 MNHEY, CDR2 SVGAGI. Trimming shortened V by 2 bases and J by 1 base, and 8 bases separated the two germline ends. The CDR3 sequence is 15 residues long. The CDR3 DNA sequence: TGTGCCAGCAGTTACGGGACCCGGAACACCGGGGAGCTGTTTTTT. As protein: CASSYGTRNTGELFF.

This clonotype came up a few times. The CDR3 spells CASSLGSVRSDRYGYTF. The CDR3 bases are TGTGCCAGCAGCTTGGGTTCTGTGCGGTCAGACCGCTATGGCTACACCTTC. The chain carries TRBV5-4 and TRBJ1-2, with D uncertain. V was clipped by 0 bases and J by 4 bases, with 19 bases between them. Germline CDR1 SGHNT, CDR2 YYREEE (reference sequence). The CDR3 contains 17 residues.

The sample holds a few counts of this clonotype. CDR3 DNA: TGCGCCAGCAGCCAAGCCCCGTCCTACGAGCAGTACGTC. Amino acids: CASSQAPSYEQYV. This sequence joins TRBV4-1 and TRBJ2-7; D gene uncertain. CDR1 is MGHRA and CDR2 is YSYEKL in the germline V gene. The CDR3 covers 13 residues. Trimming shortened V by 1 base and J by 1 base, and 5 bases separated the two germline ends.

This clonotype was detected a few times. V gene TRBV7-9 combines with J gene TRBJ2-5, with D tentatively TRBD1 or TRBD2 (5 bases each). The CDR3 totals 14 residues. Germline assignment: CDR1 SEHNR and CDR2 FQNEAQ (reference sequence). Trimming cost V 3 bases and J 4 bases, with 12 bases left between them. The CDR3 DNA sequence: TGTGCCAGCAGCTTCAGGGAGTATGGAGAGACCCAGTACTTC. Its protein product is CASSFREYGETQYF.

This clonotype was observed a few times. This chain connects TRBV6-2 or TRBV6-3 to TRBJ1-1; D is uncertain. V dropped 6 bases and J dropped 4 bases, with 9 bases sitting between them. The CDR3 length is 12 residues. Germline V gene sequence: CDR1 MNHEY, CDR2 SVGEGT. CDR3 residues: CASSRDSTEAFF. The CDR3 bases are TGTGCCAGCAGCCGGGATAGCACTGAAGCTTTCTTT.

This clonotype was seen only a few times. J is TRBJ2-7 and V is TRBV20-1; D not resolved. The CDR3 spans 13 residues. Between the trimmed V and J ends, which lost 6 bases and 0 bases, there was a span of 12 bases. Germline V gene data show CDR1 as DFQATT and CDR2 as SNEGSKA (reference sequence). CDR3 in DNA: TGCAGTGCCCGAAGCCGGAGCTCCTACGAGCAGTACTTC. It codes for CSARSRSSYEQYF.

This clonotype was counted at least ten times. The chain employs TRBV7-2 and TRBJ2-7, with D possibly matching TRBD1 (6 bases). Trimming removed 6 bases at V and 5 bases at J, with 11 bases between. The CDR3 covers 12 residues. Germline values: CDR1 SGHTA, CDR2 FQGNSA. The CDR3 is CASSEQGDEQYF. The CDR3 DNA reads TGTGCCAGCAGTGAACAGGGAGACGAGCAGTACTTC.

In the case of this clonotype: A much larger clone differs from this one at a single base, so this may be a read error. CDR3: CASGLDGSGSYNEQFF. The DNA for the CDR3 is TGTGCCAGCGGCTTAGACGGGAGTGGGTCCTACAATGAGCAGTTCTTC. V and J are TRBV7-2 and TRBJ2-1; D possibly corresponds to TRBD2 (6 bases). The CDR3 totals 16 residues. Per the germline V gene, CDR1 is SGHTA and CDR2 is FQGNSA.

This clonotype was detected a few times. The rearrangement links TRBV6-1 to TRBJ1-4, with TRBD1 as a possible D gene (5 bases). This CDR3 region has 13 residues. Trimming stripped 8 bases from V and 8 bases from J, with 15 bases between. Germline V gene data show CDR1 as MNHNS and CDR2 as SASEGT. The CDR3 protein is CASGRQGVEKLFF. DNA of the CDR3: TGTGCCAGCGGAAGACAAGGGGTCGAAAAACTGTTTTTT.

The chain is built from TRBV6-8 and TRBJ2-3; 11 nucleotides line up with TRBD1. The V gene's germline CDR1 is MNHGY and CDR2 SAAAGT. This CDR3 contains 15 residues. V was clipped by 6 bases and J by 2 bases; unmatched bases: 4. CDR3 in DNA: TGTGCCAGCAGCGGGACAGGGGGACTCACAGATACGCAGTATTTT. It yields the protein CASSGTGGLTDTQYF.

The chain recombines TRBV6-2 or TRBV6-3 with TRBJ2-2; 10 positions match TRBD2. The V and J ends lost 4 bases and 0 bases, in that order; junction bases with no gene match: 5. CDR3 length: 17 amino acids. Germline lookup yields CDR1 MNHEY and CDR2 SVGEGT. The CDR3 coding sequence is TGTGCCAGCAGTTGGGCTAGCGGGAGTCCGAACACCGGGGAGCTGTTTTTT. Protein product: CASSWASGSPNTGELFF.

This clonotype has a count of ten or more. The chain employs TRBV5-8 and TRBJ2-5, with TRBD2 matching 10 bases. The CDR3 runs 16 residues. The germline V gene encodes CDR1 SGHTS and CDR2 YDEGEE. V lost 0 bases and J lost 6; bases outside the gene matches: 8. The CDR3 coding sequence is TGTGCCAGCAGCTTGGCGGCGGGGACTAGCGTGCAGACCCAGTACTTC. Amino acids: CASSLAAGTSVQTQYF.

This clonotype was seen only a few times. The chain links TRBV19 to TRBJ1-1, with 9 bases identical to TRBD1. Germline V lookup: CDR1 LNHDA, CDR2 SQIVND (reference sequence). This CDR3 contains 13 residues. The J segment lost 8 bases and the V segment lost 6 bases, leaving 7 bases of the junction unmatched. The CDR3 sequence is CASRRGQGLEAFF. CDR3 bases: TGTGCCAGTAGACGGGGACAGGGATTAGAAGCTTTCTTT.

This clonotype was counted a few times. The V call is TRBV29-1, the J call TRBJ2-1; tentative D call: TRBD2 (6 bases). Trimming cost V 0 bases and J 6 bases, with 15 bases left between them. This CDR3 has 15 amino acids. Germline CDR1 is SQVTM and CDR2 is ANQGSEA. The CDR3 bases are TGCAGCGTTGAAGAGGTTTCCGGGAGAGTCAATGAGCAGTTCTTC. It specifies CSVEEVSGRVNEQFF.